At least ten counts were recorded for the clone carrying this T cell receptor (beta chain). Its antigen is not identified. TCRdb redid the calling of the RT-PCR reads with MiXCR, one entry per CDR3 protein. This table holds 590,000 or so distinct CDR3 sequences, approximately 15% found once. The source of the sample is a study of response to subunit inactivated influenza vaccine. Study observations and caveats: Few additional T cells are recruited per seasonal influenza vaccination, authors suggested.

After removal of 5 bases from V and 7 bases from J, the junction contained 8 bases not matched to a gene. Germline V gene sequence: CDR1 MNHNS, CDR2 SASEGT. The CDR3 totals 15 residues. This TCR was recovered from a man aged 45-65 years who received an inactivated influenza vaccine. Sample: PBMCs from blood, taken 14 to 15 days before vaccination. J is TRBJ2-1 and V is TRBV6-1; TRBD1 matches 10 bases. The CDR3 reads CASSTGQGRLNEQFF. DNA for the CDR3: TGTGCCAGCAGTACGGGACAGGGGCGTTTGAATGAGCAGTTCTTC.